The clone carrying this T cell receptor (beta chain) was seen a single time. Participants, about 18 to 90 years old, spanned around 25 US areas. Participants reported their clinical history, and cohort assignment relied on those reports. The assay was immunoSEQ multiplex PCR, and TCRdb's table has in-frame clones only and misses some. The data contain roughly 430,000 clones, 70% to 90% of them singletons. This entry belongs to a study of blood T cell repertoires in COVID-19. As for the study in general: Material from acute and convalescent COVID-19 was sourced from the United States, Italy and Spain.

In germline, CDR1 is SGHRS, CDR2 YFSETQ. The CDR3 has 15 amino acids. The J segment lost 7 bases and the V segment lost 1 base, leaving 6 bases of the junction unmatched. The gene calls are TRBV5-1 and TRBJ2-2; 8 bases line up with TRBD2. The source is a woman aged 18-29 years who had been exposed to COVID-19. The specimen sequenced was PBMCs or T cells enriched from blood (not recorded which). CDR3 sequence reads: CASSLLTSGSGELFF. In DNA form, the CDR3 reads TGCGCCAGCAGCTTGCTTACTAGCGGTAGCGGGGAGCTGTTTTTT.